Listed below are T cell receptor beta chains from one sample, sequenced in a study of regulatory T cells in long-lasting Graves disease. TCRdb used MiXCR to reprocess the multiplex PCR reads, holding one entry per CDR3 protein. Of some 450,000 distinct CDR3 sequences in the sample, 15% to 20% were seen once. These data also featured in a second study, about T cells in Graves' hyperthyroidism and ophthalmopathy.

This material consisted of peripheral blood mononuclear cells (PBMCs), taken at new diagnosis, from a patient treated with antithyroid drugs. The receptors stem from a woman aged 30 to 39 with Graves disease. The CDR3 runs from the conserved cysteine through the conserved F or W. The D gene is left open where the match is weak. Clone size is not always given. Where it is, it says once, few, many or a class for expanded clones.

TGTGCCAGCAGCTTAGCGGGTTGGCGGGGTCCCCTCTCTGGGGCCAACGTCCTGACTTTC	CASSLAGWRGPLSGANVLTF	.	TRBJ2-6	TRBV7-8	many
TGTGCCAGCACGGGAGACAGCTATGGCTACACCTTC	CASTGDSYGYTF	.	TRBJ1-2	TRBV25-1	.
TGCGCCAGCAGCCCGGAGTTAAGACTTAGGGACAATGAGCAGTTCTTC	CASSPELRLRDNEQFF	.	TRBJ2-1	TRBV5-1	.
TGTGCCAGCAGTTTAGAGCAAGGGGAGGAAAAACTGTTTTTT	CASSLEQGEEKLFF	.	TRBJ1-4	TRBV12-3/TRBV12-4	many
TGTGCCAGTAGTGATACAGGGGGAAACTATGGCTACACCTTC	CASSDTGGNYGYTF	TRBD1	TRBJ1-2	TRBV19	many
TGTGCCAGTCCGGGACCCAAGGACTCCTCTGGAAACACCATATATTTT	CASPGPKDSSGNTIYF	.	TRBJ1-3	TRBV12-3/TRBV12-4	few
TGTGCCAGCAGTTTTAGCGGGAGAGGGAATGAGCAGTTCTTC	CASSFSGRGNEQFF	TRBD2	TRBJ2-1	TRBV28	many
TGTGCCAGCAGTCGCAACCCCACGGGGGCTACCTACGAGCAGTACTTC	CASSRNPTGATYEQYF	.	TRBJ2-7	TRBV27	few
TGTGCCAGCAGCTCCCCCGGGGGGCCTGATGAAAAACTGTTTTTT	CASSSPGGPDEKLFF	.	TRBJ1-4	TRBV28	.
TGTGCCAGCAGTCCCCCAGGTCAGGATGAGCAGTTCTTC	CASSPPGQDEQFF	.	TRBJ2-1	TRBV28	many